This entry features one T cell receptor (beta chain) sequence. Its specificity is not known. These data belong to a study of neurological immune-mediated disorders. Points from the study as a whole: Patients with HTLV-1-associated myelopathy had the highest level of TCR clonal expansion, whereas patients with multiple sclerosis had the lowest level, falling beneath the level found in healthy controls.

This CDR3 comprises 13 residues. V dropped 2 bases and J dropped 8 bases, with 12 bases sitting between them. Germline-derived CDR1 and CDR2 are SGHDN and FVKESK. The study built unsorted libraries from 2 million PBMCs kept at -80 C. cDNA was made by 5'RACE with 10-nucleotide random UMIs. A single run covered 15-18 subjects with over 170 million TCR-beta sequences. TCRdb re-called the 5' RACE reads through MiXCR, storing one row per CDR3 protein. The repertoire holds roughly 21,000 distinct CDR3 sequences, about 15% seen once, with roughly 15% in the top ten. The sequence derives from a female donor with HTLV-1-associated myelopathy (HAM/TSP). The sequencing input was PBMCs. V is TRBV14 and J is TRBJ1-2; D gene unclear. CDR3 region: CASSQPSIGGYTF. DNA for the CDR3: TGTGCCAGCAGCCAACCATCTATAGGAGGCTACACCTTC.